Following are 9 T cell receptor beta chains from one sample sequenced in a study of blood T cell repertoires in COVID-19. Profiling relied on immunoSEQ multiplex PCR, and the TCRdb table lists in-frame clones only, not all of them. The repertoire holds 150,000 to 180,000 clones, with roughly 82% as singletons. The sample taken for sequencing was peripheral blood. These TCRs come from a woman between 45 and 60 years old with acute or convalescent COVID-19.

The chain employs TRBV28 and TRBJ2-7, with 10 positions matching TRBD1. CDR1 and CDR2 from the germline V gene are MDHEN and SYDVKM. CDR3 size: 15 residues. The ends lost 4 bases at V and 3 bases at J; junction bases unmatched: 6. The CDR3 bases are TGTGCCAGCAGTTCGCACGGGACAGGGGACTACGAGCAGTACTTC. This sequence encodes CASSSHGTGDYEQYF.

The chain recombines TRBV7-8 with TRBJ1-2; 11 bases align to TRBD1. CDR3 length: 14 amino acids. Losses at the gene ends were 3 bases for V and 5 bases for J; bases not matched to a gene: 2. CDR1 and CDR2 from the germline V gene are SGHVS and FQNEAQ. The CDR3 coding sequence is TGTGCCAGCAGCTTGGACAGGGGGCGTTATGGCTACACCTTC. Residues: CASSLDRGRYGYTF.

J is TRBJ2-2 and V is TRBV6-5; the D is unclear. This CDR3 is 15 amino acids long. Germline lookup yields CDR1 MNHEY and CDR2 SVGAGI. V was cut by 6 bases and J by 1 base, with 12 bases left in between. The CDR3 region is CASRRNHLNTGELFF. The CDR3 DNA reads as TGTGCCAGCAGGCGGAATCATTTGAACACCGGGGAGCTGTTTTTT.

This clone showed up just a few times. The chain couples TRBV6-2 or TRBV6-3 to TRBJ1-2; D is uncertain. The germline V gene has CDR1 MNHEY and CDR2 SVGEGT. Between the trimmed V and J ends, which lost 2 bases and 0 bases, there was a span of 13 bases. The CDR3 contains 16 residues. The CDR3 loop is CASSYVADPSNYGYTF. The CDR3 DNA is TGTGCCAGCAGTTACGTGGCAGATCCGTCTAACTATGGCTACACCTTC.

V gene TRBV28 combines with J gene TRBJ2-1, with D unclear. The germline V and J ends were trimmed by 6 bases and 8 bases, with 17 bases remaining between them. Germline CDR1 is MDHEN and CDR2 is SYDVKM. The CDR3 sequence is 14 residues long. CDR3 region: CASRLFVVSHEQFF. In nucleotides, the CDR3 is TGTGCCAGCAGACTATTTGTAGTGAGCCATGAGCAGTTCTTC.

The V gene is TRBV7-7, the J gene TRBJ2-2; 7 nucleotides match TRBD1. The CDR3 contains 16 residues. With V trimmed by 4 bases and J by 4 bases, 9 bases remained unmatched. Germline V gives CDR1 SSHAT, CDR2 FNYEAQ (reference sequence). The chain's CDR3 is CASSSVRGPGTGELFF. The CDR3 coding sequence is TGTGCCAGCAGCTCCGTTAGGGGGCCGGGCACCGGGGAGCTGTTTTTT.

There are a few counts of this clone. The chain recombines TRBV7-9 with TRBJ1-1, with 7 bases matching TRBD1. This CDR3 spans 16 amino acids. Germline CDR1 and CDR2: SEHNR and FQNEAQ (reference sequence). With V trimmed by 1 base and J by 4 bases, 9 bases remained unmatched. The CDR3 nucleotides are TGTGCCAGCAGCTTAGTGATCGACAGGGAGAGCACTGAAGCTTTCTTT. Amino acids: CASSLVIDRESTEAFF.

This clone came up once. The chain recombines TRBV5-6 with TRBJ1-2; 12 nucleotides line up with TRBD1. The CDR3 extends over 16 amino acids. After removal of 1 base from V and 4 bases from J, the junction contained 5 bases not matched to a gene. CDR1 SGHDT and CDR2 YYEEEE come from the germline V gene. CDR3 in DNA: TGTGCCAGCAGCTTGAGGGGGACAGGGGGCGCCTATGGCTACACCTTC. It is translated as CASSLRGTGGAYGYTF.

This clone has more than one count but fewer than ten. The chain has TRBV2 and TRBJ1-6, with D unresolved. The germline V gene has CDR1 SNHLY and CDR2 FYNNEI. The CDR3 covers 12 residues. Trimming removed 11 bases from V and 0 bases from J, with 5 bases in between. The CDR3 spells CAGSSYNSPLHF. The CDR3 bases are TGTGCCGGGAGCTCCTATAATTCACCCCTCCACTTT.